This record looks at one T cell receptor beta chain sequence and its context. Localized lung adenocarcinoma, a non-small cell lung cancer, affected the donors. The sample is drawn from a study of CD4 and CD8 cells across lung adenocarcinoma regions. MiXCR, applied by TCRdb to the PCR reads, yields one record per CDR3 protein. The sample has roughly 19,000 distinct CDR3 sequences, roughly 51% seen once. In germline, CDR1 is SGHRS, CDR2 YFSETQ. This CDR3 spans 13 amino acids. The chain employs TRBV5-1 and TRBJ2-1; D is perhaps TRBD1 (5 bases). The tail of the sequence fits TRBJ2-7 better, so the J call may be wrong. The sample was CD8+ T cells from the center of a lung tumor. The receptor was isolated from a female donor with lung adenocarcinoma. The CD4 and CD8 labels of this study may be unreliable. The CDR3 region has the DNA TGCGCCAGCAGCCCCAGAACAGGCTACGAGCAGTACTTC. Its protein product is CASSPRTGYEQYF.